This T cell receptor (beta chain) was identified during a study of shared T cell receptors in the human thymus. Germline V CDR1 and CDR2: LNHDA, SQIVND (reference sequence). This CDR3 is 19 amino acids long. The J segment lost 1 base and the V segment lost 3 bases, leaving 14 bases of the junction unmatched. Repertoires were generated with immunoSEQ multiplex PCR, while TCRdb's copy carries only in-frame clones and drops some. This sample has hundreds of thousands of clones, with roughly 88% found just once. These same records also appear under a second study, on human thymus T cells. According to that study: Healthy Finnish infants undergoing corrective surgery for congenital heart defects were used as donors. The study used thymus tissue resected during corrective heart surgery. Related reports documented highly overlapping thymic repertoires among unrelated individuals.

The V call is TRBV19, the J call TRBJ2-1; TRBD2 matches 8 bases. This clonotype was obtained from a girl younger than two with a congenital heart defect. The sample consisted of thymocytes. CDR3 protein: CASSMARFGSGVSYNEQFF. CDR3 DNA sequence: TGTGCCAGTAGTATGGCCCGCTTTGGTAGCGGGGTTTCCTACAATGAGCAGTTCTTC.